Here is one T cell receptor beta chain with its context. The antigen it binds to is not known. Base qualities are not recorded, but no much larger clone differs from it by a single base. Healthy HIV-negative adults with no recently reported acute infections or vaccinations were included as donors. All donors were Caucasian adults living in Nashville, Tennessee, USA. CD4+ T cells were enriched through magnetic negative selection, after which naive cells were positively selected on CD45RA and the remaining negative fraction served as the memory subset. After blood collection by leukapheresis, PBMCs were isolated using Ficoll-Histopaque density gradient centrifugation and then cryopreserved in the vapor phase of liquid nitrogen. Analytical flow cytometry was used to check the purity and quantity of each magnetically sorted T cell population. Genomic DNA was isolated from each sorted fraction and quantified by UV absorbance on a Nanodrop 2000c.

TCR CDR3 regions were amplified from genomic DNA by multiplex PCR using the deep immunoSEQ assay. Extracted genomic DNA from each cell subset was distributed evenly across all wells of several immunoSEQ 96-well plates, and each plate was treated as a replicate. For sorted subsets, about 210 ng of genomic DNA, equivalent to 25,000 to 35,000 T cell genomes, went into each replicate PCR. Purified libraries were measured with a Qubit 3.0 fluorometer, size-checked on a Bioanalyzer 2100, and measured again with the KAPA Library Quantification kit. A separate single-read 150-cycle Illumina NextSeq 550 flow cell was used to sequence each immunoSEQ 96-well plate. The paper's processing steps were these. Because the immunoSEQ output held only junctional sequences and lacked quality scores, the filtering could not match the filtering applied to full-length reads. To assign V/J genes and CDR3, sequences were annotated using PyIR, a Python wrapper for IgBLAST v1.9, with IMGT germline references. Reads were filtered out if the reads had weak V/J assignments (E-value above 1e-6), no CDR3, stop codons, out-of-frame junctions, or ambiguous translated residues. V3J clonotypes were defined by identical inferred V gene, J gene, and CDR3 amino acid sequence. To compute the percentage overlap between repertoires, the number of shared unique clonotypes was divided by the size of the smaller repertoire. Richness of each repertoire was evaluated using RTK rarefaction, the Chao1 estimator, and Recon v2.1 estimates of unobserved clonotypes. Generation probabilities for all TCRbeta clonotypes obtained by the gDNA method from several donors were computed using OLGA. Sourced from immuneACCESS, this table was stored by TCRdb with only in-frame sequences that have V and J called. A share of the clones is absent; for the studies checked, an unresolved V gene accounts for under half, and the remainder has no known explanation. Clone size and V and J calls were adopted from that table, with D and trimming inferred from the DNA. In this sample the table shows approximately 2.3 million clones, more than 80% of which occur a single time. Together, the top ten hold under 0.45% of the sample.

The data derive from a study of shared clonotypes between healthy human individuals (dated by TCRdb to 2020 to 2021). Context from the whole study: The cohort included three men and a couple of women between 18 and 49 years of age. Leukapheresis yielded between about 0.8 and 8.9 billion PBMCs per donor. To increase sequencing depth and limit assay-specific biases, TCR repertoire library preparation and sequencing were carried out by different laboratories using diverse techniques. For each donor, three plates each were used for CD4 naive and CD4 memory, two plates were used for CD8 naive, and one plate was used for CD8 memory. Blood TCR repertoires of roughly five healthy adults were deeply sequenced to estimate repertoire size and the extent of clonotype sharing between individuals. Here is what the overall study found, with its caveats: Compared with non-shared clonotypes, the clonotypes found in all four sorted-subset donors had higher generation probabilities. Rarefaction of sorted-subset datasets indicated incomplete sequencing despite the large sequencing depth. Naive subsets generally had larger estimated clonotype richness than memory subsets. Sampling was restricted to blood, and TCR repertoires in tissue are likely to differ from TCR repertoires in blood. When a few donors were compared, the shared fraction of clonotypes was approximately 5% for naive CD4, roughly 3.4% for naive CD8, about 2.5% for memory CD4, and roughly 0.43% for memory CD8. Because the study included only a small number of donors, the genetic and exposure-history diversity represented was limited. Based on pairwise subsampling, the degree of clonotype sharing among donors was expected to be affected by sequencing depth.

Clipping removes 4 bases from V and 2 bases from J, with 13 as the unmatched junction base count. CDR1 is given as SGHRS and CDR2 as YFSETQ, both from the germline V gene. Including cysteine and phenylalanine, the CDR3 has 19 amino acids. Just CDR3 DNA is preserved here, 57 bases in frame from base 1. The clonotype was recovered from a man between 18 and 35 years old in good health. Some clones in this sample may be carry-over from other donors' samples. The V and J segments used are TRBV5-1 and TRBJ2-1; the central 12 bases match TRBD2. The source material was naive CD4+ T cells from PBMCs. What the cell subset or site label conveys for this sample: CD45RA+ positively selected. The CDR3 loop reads CASSPGSGLAGSAYNEQFF. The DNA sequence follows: TGCGCCAGCAGCCCTGGCAGTGGACTAGCGGGGTCCGCCTACAATGAGCAGTTCTTC.